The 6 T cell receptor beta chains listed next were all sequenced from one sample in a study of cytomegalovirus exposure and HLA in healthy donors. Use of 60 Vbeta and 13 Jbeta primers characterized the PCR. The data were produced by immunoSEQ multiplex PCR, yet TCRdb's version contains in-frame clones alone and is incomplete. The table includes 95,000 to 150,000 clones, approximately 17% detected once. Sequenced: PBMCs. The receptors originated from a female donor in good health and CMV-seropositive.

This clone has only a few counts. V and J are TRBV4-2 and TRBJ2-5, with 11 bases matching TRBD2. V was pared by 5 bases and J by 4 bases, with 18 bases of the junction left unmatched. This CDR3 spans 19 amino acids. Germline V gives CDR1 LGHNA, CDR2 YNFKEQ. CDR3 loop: CASSASNSGTSGGGETQYF. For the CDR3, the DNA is TGTGCCAGCAGCGCATCTAACTCGGGAACTAGCGGGGGAGGAGAGACCCAGTACTTC.

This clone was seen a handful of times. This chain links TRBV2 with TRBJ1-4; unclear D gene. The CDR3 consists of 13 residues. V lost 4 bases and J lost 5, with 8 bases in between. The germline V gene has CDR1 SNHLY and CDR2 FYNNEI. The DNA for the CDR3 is TGTGCCAGCAGTGTGCCTGAGAATGAAAAACTGTTTTTT. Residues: CASSVPENEKLFF.

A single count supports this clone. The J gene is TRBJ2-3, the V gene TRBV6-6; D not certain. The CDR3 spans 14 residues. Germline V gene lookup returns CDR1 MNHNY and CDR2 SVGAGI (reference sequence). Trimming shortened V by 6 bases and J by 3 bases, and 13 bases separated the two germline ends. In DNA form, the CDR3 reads TGTGCCAGCAGCCGCGCAAGTATTACAGATACGCAGTATTTT. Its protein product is CASSRASITDTQYF.

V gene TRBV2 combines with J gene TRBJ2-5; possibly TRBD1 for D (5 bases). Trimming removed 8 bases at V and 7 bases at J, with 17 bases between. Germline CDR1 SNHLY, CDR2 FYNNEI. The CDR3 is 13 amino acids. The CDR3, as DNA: TGTGCCAGCGGGGCTTTCCCTCGACGGACCCAGTACTTC. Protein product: CASGAFPRRTQYF.

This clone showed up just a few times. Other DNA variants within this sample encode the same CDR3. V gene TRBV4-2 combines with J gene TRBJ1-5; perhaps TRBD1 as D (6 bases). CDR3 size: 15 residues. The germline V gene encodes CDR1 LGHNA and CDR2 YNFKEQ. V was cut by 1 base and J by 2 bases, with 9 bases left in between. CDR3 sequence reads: CASSQVAGGNQPQHF. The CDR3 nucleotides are TGTGCCAGCAGCCAAGTTGCAGGGGGCAATCAGCCCCAGCATTTT.

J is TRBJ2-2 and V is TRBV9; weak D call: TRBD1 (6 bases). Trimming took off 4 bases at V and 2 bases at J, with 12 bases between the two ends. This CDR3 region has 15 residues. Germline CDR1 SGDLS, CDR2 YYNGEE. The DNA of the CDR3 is TGTGCCAGCAGCCCCCGGACAGATAACACCGGGGAGCTGTTTTTT. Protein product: CASSPRTDNTGELFF.